The 24 T cell receptor beta chains below come from one sample, sequenced in a study of post-analysis software for immune sequencing data. Study-wide results and caveats: Patients carried several TRBV segments more frequently than controls did, and TRBV5-6, TRBV5-1 and TRBV20-1 were among them.

For these receptors, no antigen is known. Prepared libraries of TCR beta cDNA carried unique molecular identifiers. TCRdb re-analysed the PCR reads in MiXCR, keeping a single row per CDR3 protein. The top ten hold approximately 0.6% of the sample, which has hundreds of thousands of distinct CDR3 sequences, 25% to 30% seen once. Sequenced input: blood. These receptors were obtained from a girl between 5 and 17 years old with multiple sclerosis.

This clonotype was counted ten times or more. V and J are TRBV28 and TRBJ2-7; D may be TRBD2 (5 bases). CDR1 and CDR2 (germline): MDHEN, SYDVKM. Trimming took off 6 bases at V and 8 bases at J, with 11 bases between the two ends. The CDR3 has 11 amino acids. Written as DNA, the CDR3 is TGTGCCAGCAGCCCGCTCGGGAAGCAGTACTTC. Amino acid sequence: CASSPLGKQYF.

This clonotype has only a few counts. V usage is TRBV10-3 and J usage is TRBJ2-7, with D possibly matching TRBD2 (8 bases). CDR3 size: 19 residues. Germline loops: CDR1 ENHRY, CDR2 SYGVKD. Trimming removed 3 bases at V and 4 bases at J, with 28 bases between. The CDR3 DNA is TGTGCCATCAGTGAACCGACAGGGATAGCGGGGAAAATCCAATACGAGCAGTACTTC. This encodes CAISEPTGIAGKIQYEQYF.

The chain recombines TRBV5-1 with TRBJ2-1; 16 positions agree with TRBD2. The V and J ends lost 4 bases and 4 bases, in that order; junction bases with no gene match: 5. Germline V CDR1 and CDR2: SGHRS, YFSETQ. The CDR3 spans 17 residues. CDR3 sequence: CASSSGTSGRVYNEQFF. DNA of the CDR3: TGCGCCAGCAGCAGCGGGACTAGCGGGAGGGTTTACAATGAGCAGTTCTTC.

This clonotype has only a few counts. The rearrangement uses TRBV4-1 and TRBJ2-4; D call uncertain. The germline V gene encodes CDR1 MGHRA and CDR2 YSYEKL. Trimming left V 3 bases short and J 8 bases short, with 17 bases between. The CDR3 is made up of 15 amino acids. In DNA form, the CDR3 reads TGCGCCAGCAGCCAGGCCTGGACCGAGGTGGACATTCAGTACTTC. Its protein is CASSQAWTEVDIQYF.

This clonotype was seen ten or more times. The chain is built from TRBV29-1 and TRBJ2-1, with 7 nucleotides matching TRBD2. The CDR3 spans 16 residues. Germline V gene data show CDR1 as SQVTM and CDR2 as ANQGSEA. The V and J ends lost 5 bases and 2 bases, in that order; junction bases with no gene match: 12. In DNA form, the CDR3 reads TGCAGCGTTAGCGGGGCGGCCACTCTCACCTACAATGAGCAGTTCTTC. Its protein is CSVSGAATLTYNEQFF.

V is TRBV3-1 and J is TRBJ2-5; D is possibly TRBD1 (5 bases). Trimming shortened V by 5 bases and J by 5 bases, and 21 bases separated the two germline ends. The germline gives CDR1 LGHDT, CDR2 YNNKEL (reference sequence). This CDR3 is built from 16 residues. This CDR3 reads CASSKIRTTAWETQYF. CDR3 nucleotides: TGTGCCAGCAGCAAGATTCGGACAACGGCGTGGGAGACCCAGTACTTC.

The chain recombines TRBV12-3 or TRBV12-4 with TRBJ2-7, with TRBD2 identical over 7 bases. The CDR3 covers 15 residues. V lost 7 bases, J lost 3 bases, and 12 bases stayed unmatched. CDR3 protein: CASTLSGLGVYEQYF. In DNA form, the CDR3 reads TGTGCCAGCACCCTTAGCGGGTTGGGGGTCTACGAGCAGTACTTC.

The genes are TRBV5-1 and TRBJ2-3; possibly TRBD1 for D (6 bases). CDR3 size: 16 residues. V dropped 4 bases and J dropped 0 bases, with 15 bases sitting between them. Germline CDR1 and CDR2: SGHRS and YFSETQ. CDR3 protein: CASSPGQQYSTDTQYF. The CDR3, as DNA: TGCGCCAGCAGCCCAGGACAGCAATATAGCACAGATACGCAGTATTTT.

This clonotype was counted a few times. The V call is TRBV7-2, the J call TRBJ2-1; the D is unclear. The CDR3 loop spans 12 amino acids. From germline, CDR1 is SGHTA and CDR2 FQGNSA. V was trimmed by 5 bases and J by 9 bases, leaving 11 bases between them. CDR3 loop: CASSPSPPEQFF. The CDR3 coding sequence is TGTGCCAGCAGCCCGTCTCCTCCTGAGCAGTTCTTC.

The V and J genes are TRBV7-9 and TRBJ2-7; the D is unclear. This CDR3 is 12 amino acids long. V was trimmed by 5 bases and J by 5 bases, leaving 10 bases between them. Germline CDR1 reads SEHNR; CDR2 reads FQNEAQ (reference sequence). CDR3 amino acids: CASSHEGNEQYF. CDR3 nucleotides: TGTGCCAGCAGCCATGAAGGTAACGAGCAGTACTTC.

The rearrangement links TRBV28 to TRBJ2-4; D not resolved. The J call may be faulty, since TRBJ2-7 better matches the DNA end. Germline CDR1 and CDR2: MDHEN and SYDVKM. The length of the CDR3 is 14 residues. CDR3 DNA sequence: TGTGCCAGCAGCCGGGTAAGACGAGACTACGAGCAGTACTTC. Amino acids: CASSRVRRDYEQYF.

The rearrangement joins TRBV7-9 to TRBJ2-1; D gene unclear. The CDR3 has 16 amino acids. V lost 5 bases and J 8 bases, leaving 22 bases between the germline ends. The V gene's germline CDR1 is SEHNR and CDR2 FQNEAQ (reference sequence). In DNA form, the CDR3 reads TGTGCCAGCAGCCCACGAATCCGGTCGGGTACGGATGAGCAGTTCTTC. It encodes CASSPRIRSGTDEQFF.

As DNA, the CDR3 is TGTGCCACCGCCGTGGGTGGCTACACCTTC. It specifies CATAVGGYTF. The chain employs TRBV24-1 and TRBJ1-2; the D is unclear. CDR3 length: 10 amino acids. Germline V gives CDR1 KGHDR, CDR2 SFDVKD. Trimming removed 9 bases from V and 7 bases from J, with 8 bases in between.

The rearrangement links TRBV9 to TRBJ2-5; D is perhaps TRBD2 (6 bases). With 1 base removed from V and 2 bases from J, the gap between germline ends came to 12 bases. The CDR3 is 15 residues long. CDR1 and CDR2 (germline): SGDLS, YYNGEE. This chain's CDR3 is CASSVRGWQQETQYF. DNA for the CDR3: TGTGCCAGCAGCGTACGGGGGTGGCAGCAAGAGACCCAGTACTTC. Supplemented by reference TRBV9 and TRBJ2-5, the full variable domain reads DSGVTQTPKHLITATGQRVTLRCSPRSGDLSVYWYQQSLDQGLQFLIQYYNGEERAKGNILERFSAQQFPDLHSELNLSSLELGDSALYFCASSVRGWQQETQYFGPGTRLLVL.

In the case of this clonotype: Germline and junction disagree at one end, which may indicate a read error. V usage is TRBV20-1 and J usage is TRBJ2-4; 7 bases are shared with TRBD2. Per germline, CDR1 DFQATT and CDR2 SNEGSKA (reference sequence). The CDR3 has 12 amino acids. The CDR3 DNA reads as TGCAGGGCTAGTCCGGGAGGAGACATTCAGTACTTC. Its translation: CRASPGGDIQYF.

In this sample, this clonotype turned up a few times. The gene calls are TRBV20-1 and TRBJ2-7, with D possibly TRBD2 on 6 matching bases. The CDR3 covers 17 residues. Germline lookup yields CDR1 DFQATT and CDR2 SNEGSKA (reference sequence). Trimming cost V 0 bases and J 5 bases, with 23 bases left between them. CDR3 sequence: CSARELYSGDLLDEQYF. DNA for the CDR3: TGCAGTGCTAGAGAATTGTATAGCGGAGACCTCCTAGACGAGCAGTACTTC.

For this clonotype: A much larger clone lies one base from this, so it may be a read error. This chain joins TRBV10-3 and TRBJ2-1; 7 bases are a match to TRBD1. The tail of the sequence fits TRBJ2-7 better, so the J call may be wrong. CDR1 and CDR2 (germline): ENHRY, SYGVKD. The CDR3 length is 14 residues. The CDR3 loop is CATMGTETDNEQYF. The CDR3 coding sequence is TGTGCCACCATGGGGACAGAGACCGACAATGAGCAGTACTTC.

This clonotype showed up just a few times. The chain joins TRBV7-9 to TRBJ2-1; D uncertain. The CDR3 contains 16 residues. Trimming stripped 6 bases from V and 0 bases from J, with 15 bases between. CDR1 and CDR2 (germline): SEHNR, FQNEAQ (reference sequence). CDR3 nucleotide sequence: TGTGCCAGCAGTACTTTTACGTCAATCTCCTACAATGAGCAGTTCTTC. Translating it yields CASSTFTSISYNEQFF.

V and J are TRBV6-1 and TRBJ1-2; possible D gene TRBD1, 5 bases. CDR1 and CDR2 from the germline V gene are MNHNS and SASEGT. V lost 10 bases and J lost 3, with 15 bases in between. The CDR3 totals 13 residues. Here the CDR3 DNA reads TGTGCCACCAAATGGGGGGAAGACTATGGCTACACCTTC. Protein: CATKWGEDYGYTF.

Concerning this clonotype itself: The conserved closing phenylalanine or tryptophan is absent in this CDR3, likely reflecting a read error. CDR3 loop: CSARSPKFASVETQYS. CDR3 in DNA: TGCAGTGCTAGATCCCCTAAGTTTGCGTCGGTGGAGACCCAGTACTCC. V is TRBV20-1 and J is TRBJ2-7; the D is unclear. Judging by the DNA end, TRBJ2-5 fits better; the J call may be wrong. The CDR3 covers 16 residues. From germline, CDR1 is DFQATT and CDR2 SNEGSKA (reference sequence).

CDR3 loop: CSAPWGGELDTQYF. The CDR3 DNA follows: TGCAGTGCTCCCTGGGGCGGGGAGTTAGATACGCAGTATTTT. This chain connects TRBV20-1 to TRBJ2-3, with D possibly TRBD2 on 6 matching bases. This CDR3 has 14 amino acids. V lost 5 bases and J lost 5, with 17 bases in between. CDR1 and CDR2 (germline): DFQATT, SNEGSKA (reference sequence).

The chain links TRBV5-6 to TRBJ2-5; the D gene could be TRBD1 or TRBD2 (5 bases each). CDR1 SGHDT and CDR2 YYEEEE come from the germline V gene. The CDR3 spans 15 residues. Trimming removed 4 bases from V and 1 base from J, with 14 bases in between. The CDR3 is CASSGTGKGQETQYF. The CDR3 nucleotides read TGTGCCAGCAGCGGGACGGGGAAGGGCCAAGAGACCCAGTACTTC. Drawing the rest from reference TRBV5-6 and TRBJ2-5, the complete variable domain is DAGVTQSPTHLIKTRGQQVTLRCSPKSGHDTVSWYQQALGQGPQFIFQYYEEEERQRGNFPDRFSGHQFPNYSSELNVNALLLGDSALYLCASSGTGKGQETQYFGPGTRLLVL.

V and J are TRBV4-3 and TRBJ2-1; D uncertain. V was clipped by 0 bases and J by 2 bases, with 5 bases between them. The CDR3 is 14 amino acids. Germline assignment: CDR1 LGHNA and CDR2 YSLEER. The CDR3 DNA follows: TGCGCCAGCAGCCAAGATCGAGCCTACAATGAGCAGTTCTTC. Its protein is CASSQDRAYNEQFF.

The V gene is TRBV5-5, the J gene TRBJ1-5, with TRBD1 identical over 11 bases. CDR1 SGHKS and CDR2 YYEKEE come from the germline V gene (reference sequence). The V and J ends lost 5 bases and 4 bases, in that order; junction bases with no gene match: 5. This CDR3 has 15 residues. The CDR3 DNA reads as TGTGCCAGCAGGTCCGGGACAGGGGGGAATCAGCCCCAGCATTTT. Translated: CASRSGTGGNQPQHF.